This T cell receptor (beta chain) was documented in a study of long-term antiretroviral therapy in people with HIV (dated 2022 in TCRdb). A note on the overall study: Collection of the earliest samples took place about a decade ahead of the 2015 WHO recommendation for immediate ART, at a time when ART was typically delayed until CD4 counts fell. A retrospective serial study tested whether changes in peripheral blood TRB repertoire composition and diversity were associated with ART initiation and durable HIV suppression. A total of some 210 cryopreserved PBMC samples were contributed to the cohort by 30 adults with confirmed HIV infection, with samples collected serially over a mean of about 6 years (range 1-12). Of the approximately 28 participants with HIV, approximately twelve were female. No cross-contamination during QIAcube processing turned up in test extractions that ran a monoclonal T-cell line alongside 30 to 40 polyclonal samples.

Overall study outcomes, separate from this receptor: Starting ART was linked to a significant rise in TRB diversity, yet even after long-term ART the diversity remained significantly lower than in transplant donor controls. Expanded TRB clones identified before ART initiation dominated the repertoire across all time points, though the dominance fluctuated and decreased in many PLHIV after ART. The samples span the years 2004 to 2017, and the ART regimens used at that time may not be as effective as current regimens. Unsorted PBMC were profiled instead of sorted CD4+ and CD8+ T cells because pre-ART samples had limited cell numbers. HIV repertoires had narrower CDR3 length ranges than controls, and the network structure suggested an antigen-experienced repertoire that shifted only slightly toward naive after ART. Limited PBMC availability meant only the TCR beta chain was sequenced, without alpha chain pairing. Inferences about post-ART repertoire changes were limited because no data were available on ART adherence, viral resistance or therapy changes.

The CDR3 has 14 amino acids, counting the end cysteine and phenylalanine. Just the 42-base CDR3 DNA is kept, in frame starting at base 1. For CDR1 and CDR2, the germline V gene (reference sequence) lists MNHNY and SVGAGI. V sheds 8 bases and J sheds 1 base, leaving 11 bases between their ends. To be included, a participant needed at least one PBMC sample from before ART initiation plus at least two post-ART samples. Treatment was received in the United States of America by all participants with HIV. Before DNA extraction, cryopreserved samples containing roughly 0.85-11 million PBMC were thawed and washed. At the time of the earliest PBMC sample, participants with HIV were aged between roughly 20 and 60 years. Each participant contributed PBMC samples from 1-4 timepoints before ART initiation and 2-8 timepoints after ART initiation, with a median of 7 samples. For every participant, serial HIV viral load, CD4+ T-cell count, ART history and demographic data were obtained. A Qiagen kit on a QIAcube was used to extract genomic DNA from unsorted PBMC, with samples processed in batches of 12.

The immunoSEQ hsTCRB v3.0 assay was used at survey level resolution to sequence the TRB variable region. The target sequencing depth for TRB was roughly 40,000-50,000 T-cell genomes per sample. An Illumina MiSeq with a v3 150-cycle kit was used to sequence the pooled TRB libraries. As for how the authors treated the data: Repertoire analysis was performed in R inside a reproducible Nextflow workflow that covered QC, data transformation and analysis. LymphoSeq2, an R package for exploring AIRR-Seq data, was used to implement the custom analyses. After excluding a few samples that yielded fewer than 5000 total TRB sequences, some 180 HIV repertoires remained for analysis. Among the roughly 200 retained HIV repertoires, 59 were collected before ART initiation and roughly 130 were collected after ART initiation. Each repertoire was downsampled to 5000 TRB nucleotide sequences, and summary statistics were averaged across 100 downsampling iterations. Only TRB sequences with CDR3 regions of at least seven amino acids were retained for analysis. Two measures captured diversity: a Shannon entropy-derived clonality score and the Gini coefficient. In the repertoire networks, any two of the top 5000 CDR3 amino acid sequences were connected whenever the two sequences differed by an edit distance of one. GLIPH2 predicted antigen specificity groups and MHC restriction for TRB CDR3 amino acid sequences. CDR3 amino acid sequences were matched against VDJdb and McPAS-TCR to flag known CMV, EBV, HIV or tissue antigen associations. Pre-ART, post-ART and control groups were compared with Wilcoxon signed-rank tests and Holm-Bonferroni correction. TCRdb limited this immuneACCESS table to in-frame rearrangements with V and J called. A share of clones is missing; checked studies link under half to unresolved V genes, and the rest is unexplained. The DNA was the basis for D and trimming; V, J and clone size are from that table. Counted in this sample were 25,000 to 30,000 clones; approximately 80% of them appeared once. About 5.5% of the sample lies in the top ten.

Comments on this clone: The antigen this receptor binds is unknown. The sample holds no much larger clone one base away, and base qualities are not on file.

The sequencing used unsorted PBMCs, collected 1.1 years before starting antiretroviral therapy. This chain joins TRBV6-6 to TRBJ2-2; no D gene is confidently identified. The receptor comes from a woman aged 25 to 39 with HIV. The CDR3 is CASAVTLNTGELFF. The DNA sequence reads TGTGCCAGCGCGGTCACCCTGAACACCGGGGAGCTGTTTTTT.